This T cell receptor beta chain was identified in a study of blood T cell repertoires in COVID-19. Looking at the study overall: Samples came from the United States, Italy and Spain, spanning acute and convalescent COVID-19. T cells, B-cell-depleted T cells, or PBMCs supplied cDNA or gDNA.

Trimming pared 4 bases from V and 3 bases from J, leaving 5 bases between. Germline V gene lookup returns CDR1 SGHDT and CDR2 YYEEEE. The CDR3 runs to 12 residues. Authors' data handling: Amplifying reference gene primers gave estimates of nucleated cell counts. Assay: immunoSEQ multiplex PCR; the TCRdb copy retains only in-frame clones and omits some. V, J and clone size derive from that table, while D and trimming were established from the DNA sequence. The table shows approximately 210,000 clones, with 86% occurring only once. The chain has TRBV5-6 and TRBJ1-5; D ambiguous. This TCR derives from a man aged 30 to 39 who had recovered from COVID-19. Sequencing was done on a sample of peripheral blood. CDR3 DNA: TGTGCCAGCAGCCAGTCCAATCAGCCCCAGCATTTT. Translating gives CASSQSNQPQHF.